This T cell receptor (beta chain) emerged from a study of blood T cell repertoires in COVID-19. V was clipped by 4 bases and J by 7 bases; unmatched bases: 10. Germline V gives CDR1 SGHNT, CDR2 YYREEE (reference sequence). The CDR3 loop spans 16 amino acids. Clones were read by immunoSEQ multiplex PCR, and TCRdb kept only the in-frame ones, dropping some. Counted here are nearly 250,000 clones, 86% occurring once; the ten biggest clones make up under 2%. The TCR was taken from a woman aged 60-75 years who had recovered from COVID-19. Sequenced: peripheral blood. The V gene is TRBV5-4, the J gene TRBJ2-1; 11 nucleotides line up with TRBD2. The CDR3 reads CASSPISGGAVNEQFF. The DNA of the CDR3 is TGTGCCAGCAGCCCCATTAGCGGGGGGGCCGTGAATGAGCAGTTCTTC.